This T cell receptor beta chain was captured by sequencing in a study of shared clonotypes between healthy human individuals. Comment on this clone: Antigen specificity is unknown.

The method was immunoSEQ multiplex PCR; TCRdb's version includes in-frame clones alone and lacks a portion of them. The sample has more than 2 million clones, about 95% seen once; the top ten hold 0.1% to 0.15%. Per germline, CDR1 MNHEY and CDR2 SMNVEV (reference sequence). This CDR3 contains 17 residues. Trimming removed 4 bases from V and 4 bases from J; junction bases left unmatched: 9. Regarding the study as a whole: Lower generation probabilities were found for non-shared clonotypes than for those shared by all four donors. Memory subsets had estimated richness that was generally smaller than that of naive subsets.

Free of recent acute infections or vaccinations, the donors were healthy HIV-negative adults. The sample consisted of naive CD4+ T cells sorted from blood. Subset reported: CD45RA+ positively selected. The receptor's source is a man younger than 35 in good health. The rearrangement links TRBV27 to TRBJ1-6; 8 bases are shared with TRBD1. Written as DNA, the CDR3 is TGTGCCAGCAGTTCTTACGGACAGGGAGCATATAATTCACCCCTCCACTTT. Translated, it gives CASSSYGQGAYNSPLHF.